This T cell receptor beta chain was found in a study of blood T cells in healthy people across ages. Study-wide background: There was about one barcoded beta molecule captured by template switching per two T cells.

Staff drew roughly 10 milliliters of peripheral blood from each donor. Per sample, a minimum of 6.5 million PBMCs were isolated. Germline CDR1 MNHEY, CDR2 SVGEGT. V was pared by 6 bases and J by 7 bases, with 9 bases of the junction left unmatched. CDR3 length: 14 residues. Only a few counts were recorded for this clonotype. Combining a sample-barcoded 5' primer with a J-beta primer mix, a second PCR ran for 7 to 11 cycles. Each of the cDNA molecules was tagged by a template-switch adaptor with 12 random nucleotides. TCRdb passed the 5' RACE reads through MiXCR, listing each CDR3 protein once. The profile shows hundreds of thousands of distinct CDR3 sequences, around 43% of them singletons.

Sequenced sample: blood. V gene TRBV6-2 or TRBV6-3 combines with J gene TRBJ1-5; 7 bases agree with TRBD1. This clonotype originated in an elderly man in good health. CDR3: CASSQDRVGQPQHF. Written as DNA, the CDR3 is TGTGCCAGCAGCCAAGACAGGGTCGGCCAGCCCCAGCATTTT.